This T cell receptor beta chain was obtained from a study of T cell repertoires in aging, cancer and after chemotherapy. For the study at large: Clear clonal overlap appeared across healthy donor samples taken over several months to years.

In the case of this clonotype: Antigen specificity is unknown.

Peripheral blood genomic DNA, not sorted cells or RNA, was the template. Study-wide points: Healthy donors lost TCR diversity with age mainly through richness, cancer patients through richness and evenness. These repertoire data do not allow conclusions about immunological memory after chemotherapy.

Rearranged V-D-J TRB sequences were amplified with a mixed TRB-A/B primer pool. MiXCR, applied by TCRdb to the multiplex PCR reads, yields one record per CDR3 protein. The sample has about 10,000 distinct CDR3 sequences; under 45% are singletons. Per germline, CDR1 DFQATT and CDR2 SNEGSKA (reference sequence). The CDR3 has 12 amino acids. V was clipped by 4 bases and J by 1 base, with 7 bases between them. Sequences were obtained from blood. This TCR was sampled from a human donor in good health. This sequence joins TRBV20-1 and TRBJ2-5, with D hard to call. The CDR3 reads CSAKYPQETQYF. The CDR3 DNA follows: TGCAGTGCTAAATACCCCCAAGAGACCCAGTACTTC.